The next 22 T cell receptor beta chains were all read from a single sample in a study of beta chain features in type 1 diabetes. Expressed TCRB transcripts were sequenced because the isolated RNA had all been reverse transcribed beforehand. The table came from immunoSEQ multiplex PCR; TCRdb's copy has only in-frame clones and leaves some out. The sample holds about 42,000 clones, roughly 45% seen once. Sequencing was done on a sample of stem cell memory CD4+ T cells from blood. These receptors originate from a woman aged 25 to 39 in good health.

This chain joins TRBV4-3 and TRBJ2-3; 13 bases are shared with TRBD2. Germline V gene data show CDR1 as LGHNA and CDR2 as YSLEER. The CDR3 spans 16 residues. J was trimmed by 6 bases and V by 1 base; bases with no gene match: 4. The CDR3 coding sequence is TGCGCCAGCAGCCAAGGGACTAGCGGGAGTCTTGATACGCAGTATTTT. It yields the protein CASSQGTSGSLDTQYF.

The genes are TRBV7-2 and TRBJ2-2, with D unresolved. The ends were cut back, 5 bases at V and 3 bases at J, with 7 bases in the middle. CDR1 is SGHTA, CDR2 FQGNSA, per germline. The CDR3 length is 13 residues. CDR3 region: CASSVRDTGELFF. CDR3 bases: TGTGCCAGCAGCGTTCGGGACACCGGGGAGCTGTTTTTT.

Points on this clone: This sample includes further DNA sequences coding for the same CDR3. V is TRBV7-2 and J is TRBJ2-5, with D maybe TRBD2 (5 bases). The V end lost 0 bases, the J end lost 4 bases, and 9 bases lay between the germline ends. CDR1 and CDR2 from the germline V gene are SGHTA and FQGNSA. This CDR3 is 14 amino acids long. The CDR3 region has the DNA TGTGCCAGCAGCTTAGCAGGGAGAGGAGAGACCCAGTACTTC. It specifies CASSLAGRGETQYF.

The V gene is TRBV14, the J gene TRBJ1-2, with unresolved D. V lost 1 base, J lost 3 bases, and 6 bases lay in between. Germline CDR1 SGHDN, CDR2 FVKESK. The CDR3 is 13 residues long. In DNA form, the CDR3 reads TGTGCCAGCAGCCAAGTACGGGACTATGGCTACACCTTC. Protein product: CASSQVRDYGYTF.

The chain links TRBV10-3 to TRBJ1-2; 10 nucleotides align to TRBD1. The germline V gene has CDR1 ENHRY and CDR2 SYGVKD. V dropped 4 bases and J dropped 6; count of bases not matched to a gene: 5. The CDR3 contains 14 residues. The CDR3, as DNA: TGTGCCATCAGTGGACAGGGGGCGCCGGATGGCTACACCTTC. It codes for CAISGQGAPDGYTF.

This clone occurred a few times. V and J are TRBV9 and TRBJ2-3; D possibly corresponds to TRBD2 (5 bases). Trimming cost V 0 bases and J 1 base, with 15 bases left between them. Germline lookup yields CDR1 SGDLS and CDR2 YYNGEE. The CDR3 loop spans 17 amino acids. The CDR3 DNA follows: TGTGCCAGCAGCGTAGTTAGCGCCCCCGGGGGCACAGATACGCAGTATTTT. As protein: CASSVVSAPGGTDTQYF.

The chain employs TRBV18 and TRBJ1-2; D is undetermined. The germline gives CDR1 KGHSH, CDR2 LQKENI. The length of the CDR3 is 13 residues. V lost 3 bases to trimming and J lost 6 bases, with 11 bases between them. CDR3 protein: CASSPTLDDGYTF. CDR3 coding DNA: TGTGCCAGCTCACCGACATTGGATGATGGCTACACCTTC.

Concerning this clone: An end of the junction differs from the germline gene, which may be a read error. V usage is TRBV7-7 and J usage is TRBJ2-5, with 9 positions matching TRBD1. From germline, CDR1 is SSHAT and CDR2 FNYEAQ (reference sequence). The CDR3 has 15 residues. The CDR3 here is CASSPTRTGEETQYF. The CDR3 DNA reads TGTGCTAGCAGCCCCACCAGGACAGGGGAAGAGACCCAGTACTTC.

This clone was seen more than once but under ten times. The chain has TRBV7-2 and TRBJ1-1; D not resolved. Per the germline V gene, CDR1 is SGHTA and CDR2 is FQGNSA. V was pared by 2 bases and J by 7 bases, with 5 bases between. This CDR3 spans 11 amino acids. CDR3 sequence reads: CASSLRSEAFF. CDR3 DNA: TGTGCCAGCAGCTTAAGGAGTGAAGCTTTCTTT.

CDR3 nucleotides: TGTGCCAGTAGTATACGGGATATCCGGGACAATGAGCAGTTCTTC. Translation: CASSIRDIRDNEQFF. The genes are TRBV19 and TRBJ2-1; D is possibly TRBD2 (5 bases). Germline loops: CDR1 LNHDA, CDR2 SQIVND (reference sequence). CDR3 length equals 15 residues. The V end was cut by 2 bases, the J end by 5 bases, with 13 bases between. Supplemented by reference TRBV19 and TRBJ2-1, the full variable domain reads DGGITQSPKYLFRKEGQNVTLSCEQNLNHDAMYWYRQDPGQGLRLIYYSQIVNDFQKGDIAEGYSVSREKKESFPLTVTSAQKNPTAFYLCASSIRDIRDNEQFFGPGTRLTVL.

V and J are TRBV9 and TRBJ1-3, with D unclear. The V end was cut by 0 bases, the J end by 2 bases, with 12 bases between. This CDR3 is 16 amino acids long. The germline gives CDR1 SGDLS, CDR2 YYNGEE. The DNA for the CDR3 is TGTGCCAGCAGCGTAGCAACGGCAGGCGCTGGAAACACCATATATTTT. Its protein product is CASSVATAGAGNTIYF. Using reference TRBV9 and TRBJ1-3 for the parts outside the CDR3, the full variable domain is DSGVTQTPKHLITATGQRVTLRCSPRSGDLSVYWYQQSLDQGLQFLIQYYNGEERAKGNILERFSAQQFPDLHSELNLSSLELGDSALYFCASSVATAGAGNTIYFGEGSWLTVV.

This clone was observed a few times. V is TRBV13 and J is TRBJ2-1, with D perhaps TRBD2 (6 bases). CDR1 PRHDT and CDR2 FYEKMQ come from the germline V gene (reference sequence). The CDR3 length is 14 residues. V dropped 5 bases and J dropped 6 bases, with 14 bases sitting between them. The CDR3, as DNA: TGTGCCAGCAGCACGGCGGGGAGACTCAATGAGCAGTTCTTC. Amino acid sequence: CASSTAGRLNEQFF.

This clone appeared a few times. V is TRBV27 and J is TRBJ2-3, with D perhaps TRBD2 (6 bases). Looked up from germline, CDR1 is MNHEY and CDR2 is SMNVEV (reference sequence). V was cut by 4 bases and J by 5 bases, with 13 bases left in between. This CDR3 comprises 14 residues. CDR3 in amino acids: CASSSGLMGDTQYF. DNA of the CDR3: TGTGCCAGCAGTTCCGGACTAATGGGAGATACGCAGTATTTT.

To note about this clone: The DNA is omitted, as the CDR3 cannot be located on it reliably, and the CDR3 follows TCRdb's listing. The chain is built from TRBV6-5 and TRBJ2-1; the D segment call TRBD1 is taken from the table without a DNA check. The CDR3 comprises 14 residues, both ends counted. Per the germline V gene, CDR1 is MNHEY and CDR2 is SVGAGI. The CDR3 protein is CASSSSDSYNEQFF.

V gene TRBV15 combines with J gene TRBJ1-1, with D unresolved. CDR3 size: 15 residues. Trimming left V 3 bases short and J 1 base short, with 12 bases between. CDR1 LNHNV and CDR2 YYDKDF come from the germline V gene (reference sequence). CDR3 region: CATSSLSAGNTEAFF. Written as DNA, the CDR3 is TGTGCCACCAGCAGCCTGTCCGCAGGGAACACTGAAGCTTTCTTT. Combining the CDR3 with reference TRBV15 and TRBJ1-1 gives the whole variable domain DAMVIQNPRYQVTQFGKPVTLSCSQTLNHNVMYWYQQKSSQAPKLLFHYYDKDFNNEADTPDNFQSRRPNTSFCFLDIRSPGLGDTAMYLCATSSLSAGNTEAFFGQGTRLTVV.

The V call is TRBV28, the J call TRBJ2-1, with 7 bases identical to TRBD1. Germline values: CDR1 MDHEN, CDR2 SYDVKM. The CDR3 has 11 residues. V was pared by 7 bases and J by 8 bases, with 2 bases of the junction left unmatched. CDR3 amino acids: CASTGQDEQFF. The CDR3 DNA is TGTGCCAGCACTGGACAGGATGAGCAGTTCTTC.

The V gene is TRBV6-5, the J gene TRBJ1-2; tentative D call: TRBD1 (6 bases). This CDR3 contains 13 residues. V was trimmed by 5 bases and J by 8 bases, leaving 15 bases between them. Per the germline V gene, CDR1 is MNHEY and CDR2 is SVGAGI. The CDR3 is CASSARTGQGYTF. CDR3 DNA: TGTGCCAGCAGTGCCCGCACAGGGCAAGGCTACACCTTC.

This clone was seen a few times. CDR3 sequence (DNA): TGTGCCAGCAGTTTAGCGGGAGGCTACAATGAGCAGTTCTTC. The encoded protein is CASSLAGGYNEQFF. The J gene is TRBJ2-1, the V gene TRBV28, with 8 bases matching TRBD2. The CDR3 is made up of 14 amino acids. CDR1 is MDHEN and CDR2 is SYDVKM in the germline V gene. J was trimmed by 3 bases and V by 2 bases; bases with no gene match: 0.

About this clone: An end of the junction differs from the germline gene, which may be a read error. The chain carries TRBV13 and TRBJ2-2; weak D call: TRBD2 (5 bases). Germline-derived CDR1 and CDR2 are PRHDT and FYEKMQ (reference sequence). This CDR3 region has 13 residues. CDR3 residues: CASTLIDTGELFF. The CDR3, as DNA: TGTGCCAGCACCCTCATCGACACCGGGGAACTGTTTTTT.

V gene TRBV7-9 combines with J gene TRBJ1-1, with a weak D call TRBD1 (6 bases). Trimming took off 5 bases at V and 11 bases at J, with 15 bases between the two ends. CDR3 length equals 12 residues. Germline CDR1 and CDR2: SEHNR and FQNEAQ (reference sequence). Here the CDR3 DNA reads TGTGCCAGCAGCGCCGGGACACCGGTGGCTTTCTTT. This sequence encodes CASSAGTPVAFF.

The chain uses TRBV7-2 and TRBJ2-3; TRBD1 matches at 8 bases. Losses at the gene ends were 5 bases for V and 4 bases for J; bases not matched to a gene: 2. CDR1 and CDR2 from the germline V gene are SGHTA and FQGNSA. The CDR3 consists of 13 residues. Written as DNA, the CDR3 is TGTGCCAGCAGCGGACAGGGTTCAGATACGCAGTATTTT. It specifies CASSGQGSDTQYF.

This clone was detected once. The rearrangement uses TRBV29-1 and TRBJ2-5, with TRBD1 matching over 8 bases. The J call is in doubt because the DNA end fits TRBJ2-7 better. The CDR3 runs 13 residues. Germline assignment: CDR1 SQVTM and CDR2 ANQGSEA. CDR3 region: CSVQTTGAHEQYF. The CDR3 region has the DNA TGCAGCGTTCAAACGACAGGGGCCCACGAGCAGTACTTC.